This TCR beta chain was obtained from a study of blood T cell repertoires in COVID-19. Source study methods: Estimation of nucleated cell counts was performed using reference gene primer amplification. Method: immunoSEQ multiplex PCR; TCRdb's copy keeps in-frame clones and lacks some. V, J and clone size are those of that table, while D and trimming were read from the DNA. Of roughly 440,000 clones in the sample, roughly 88% were seen once. Between the trimmed V and J ends, which lost 5 bases and 6 bases, there was a span of 12 bases. The CDR3 has 13 amino acids. Looked up from germline, CDR1 is MNHEY and CDR2 is SMNVEV (reference sequence).

This receptor was obtained from a woman aged 50 to 60 with COVID-19, enrolled during active disease. The genes are TRBV27 and TRBJ2-3; no reliable D call. Specimen: peripheral blood. The CDR3 loop reads CASSISVLDTQYF. The CDR3 DNA reads as TGTGCCAGCAGTATTTCCGTTTTGGATACGCAGTATTTT.